These 29 T cell receptor beta chains were all obtained from the same sample, sequenced in a study of blood T cell repertoires in COVID-19. The protocol was immunoSEQ multiplex PCR, while the TCRdb copy is restricted to in-frame clones and leaves out a portion. The repertoire holds some 260,000 clones, with about 70% as singletons. Sequencing was done on a sample of peripheral blood. The receptor set was obtained from an elderly woman with acute or convalescent COVID-19.

This clone occurred a few times. The chain couples TRBV18 to TRBJ1-5, with 7 nucleotides matching TRBD1. Germline V gene data show CDR1 as KGHSH and CDR2 as LQKENI. The CDR3 is made up of 14 amino acids. With 6 bases clipped from V and 4 bases from J, the junction kept 6 bases outside the gene matches. CDR3 nucleotides: TGTGCCAGCTCTGCCGGGGACAGAAATCAGCCCCAGCATTTT. This sequence encodes CASSAGDRNQPQHF.

The chain couples TRBV14 to TRBJ1-4; maybe TRBD1 (6 bases). This CDR3 contains 16 residues. Between the trimmed V and J ends, which lost 2 bases and 6 bases, there was a span of 16 bases. Germline V gene sequence: CDR1 SGHDN, CDR2 FVKESK. The CDR3 coding sequence is TGTGCCAGCAGCCAAAAGGACAGTTCTTACTATGAAAAACTGTTTTTT. It translates to CASSQKDSSYYEKLFF.

A few counts support this clone. The chain combines TRBV28 with TRBJ1-2; no clear D. Germline V CDR1 and CDR2: MDHEN, SYDVKM. The length of the CDR3 is 15 residues. V was cut by 3 bases and J by 0 bases, with 11 bases left in between. The CDR3 region is CASSFVQKANYGYTF. As DNA, the CDR3 is TGTGCCAGCAGTTTTGTCCAGAAAGCTAACTATGGCTACACCTTC.

The rearrangement uses TRBV25-1 and TRBJ2-5; 9 positions match TRBD1. The trim removed 1 base at V and 2 bases at J, leaving 5 bases unmatched. Germline V gene sequence: CDR1 MGHDK, CDR2 SYGVNS. The CDR3 extends over 16 amino acids. The CDR3 region is CASSEFGGTGQETQYF. The CDR3 DNA sequence: TGTGCCAGCAGTGAATTTGGGGGGACAGGGCAAGAGACCCAGTACTTC.

Only a few counts were recorded for this clone. The V gene is TRBV2, the J gene TRBJ2-3; no definite D call. Germline CDR1 is SNHLY and CDR2 is FYNNEI. The CDR3 totals 12 residues. Trimming removed 7 bases from V and 8 bases from J, with 13 bases in between. The CDR3 DNA reads TGTGCCAGCACACCCGGTTCGGGTACGCAGTATTTT. Its translation: CASTPGSGTQYF.

This chain joins TRBV7-2 and TRBJ1-5, with D possibly TRBD1 on 5 matching bases. Germline V CDR1 and CDR2: SGHTA, FQGNSA. V was trimmed by 1 base and J by 7 bases, leaving 14 bases between them. The CDR3 runs 15 residues. The CDR3 loop is CASSLGVKRGQPQHF. CDR3 nucleotide sequence: TGTGCCAGCAGCTTAGGGGTAAAGCGGGGGCAGCCCCAGCATTTT.

This chain joins TRBV25-1 and TRBJ2-3, with TRBD2 matching over 7 bases. The germline CDR1 and CDR2 sequences are MGHDK and SYGVNS. J lost 2 bases, V lost 7 bases, and 6 bases had no gene match. The CDR3 runs 14 residues. The CDR3 DNA reads TGTGCCAGCACTACGGGACTAAACACAGATACGCAGTATTTT. Its translation is CASTTGLNTDTQYF.

V and J are TRBV19 and TRBJ1-2; no clear D. The CDR3 has 12 amino acids. The V gene's germline CDR1 is LNHDA and CDR2 SQIVND (reference sequence). V dropped 4 bases and J dropped 8 bases, with 11 bases sitting between them. As DNA, the CDR3 is TGTGCCAGTAGTACCCGAACAGTGGGCTACACCTTC. Its translation is CASSTRTVGYTF.

The rearrangement joins TRBV6-2 or TRBV6-3 to TRBJ2-3, with TRBD2 as a possible D gene (7 bases). The CDR3 length is 16 residues. In germline, CDR1 is MNHEY, CDR2 SVGEGT. V was trimmed by 4 bases and J by 4 bases, leaving 18 bases between them. The DNA for the CDR3 is TGTGCCAGCAGTTCCCGTGGGGGGGCGCGTCCAGATACGCAGTATTTT. Translation gives CASSSRGGARPDTQYF.

CDR3 bases: TGTGCCAGCCTCAAGTGGGGGGGCGACTATGGCTACACCTTC. As protein: CASLKWGGDYGYTF. The genes are TRBV6-5 and TRBJ1-2; a weak D match, TRBD1 (6 bases). V was shortened by 8 bases and J by 3 bases, with 16 bases between the two germline ends. This CDR3 spans 14 amino acids. The germline gives CDR1 MNHEY, CDR2 SVGAGI.

The chain combines TRBV6-2 or TRBV6-3 with TRBJ1-5; 10 bases agree with TRBD1. This CDR3 is built from 15 residues. With V trimmed by 6 bases and J by 7 bases, 9 bases remained unmatched. Germline CDR1 reads MNHEY; CDR2 reads SVGEGT. The CDR3 region is CASSNIDRGQQPQHF. The CDR3 DNA reads as TGTGCCAGCAGCAATATCGACAGGGGGCAACAGCCCCAGCATTTT.

The V call is TRBV7-3, the J call TRBJ2-1; 14 bases agree with TRBD2. CDR3 length: 15 amino acids. Germline V gene data show CDR1 as SGHTA and CDR2 as FQGTGA. V shed 6 bases, J shed 7 bases, and the junction held 5 bases outside the gene matches. The CDR3, as DNA: TGTGCCAGCAGTCGACTAGCGGGGGGGCAAAATGAGCAGTTCTTC. It translates to CASSRLAGGQNEQFF.

This chain connects TRBV29-1 to TRBJ1-1; D unclear. The V and J ends lost 4 bases and 0 bases respectively, with 6 bases between them. The CDR3 extends over 12 amino acids. Germline V gene sequence: CDR1 SQVTM, CDR2 ANQGSEA. The CDR3 DNA sequence: TGCAGCGTTGGTCAGATGAACACTGAAGCTTTCTTT. Its protein is CSVGQMNTEAFF. Combining the CDR3 with reference TRBV29-1 and TRBJ1-1 gives the whole variable domain SAVISQKPSRDICQRGTSLTIQCQVDSQVTMMFWYRQQPGQSLTLIATANQGSEATYESGFVIDKFPISRPNLTFSTLTVSNMSPEDSSIYLCSVGQMNTEAFFGQGTRLTVV.

The chain employs TRBV14 and TRBJ1-6; possibly TRBD1 for D (6 bases). Trimming left V 4 bases short and J 6 bases short, with 16 bases between. CDR3 length equals 16 residues. Germline values: CDR1 SGHDN, CDR2 FVKESK. The chain's CDR3 is CASSPSRGVSNSPLHF. In DNA, the CDR3 is TGTGCCAGCAGCCCTTCCAGGGGAGTGAGTAATTCACCCCTCCACTTT.

V usage is TRBV5-1 and J usage is TRBJ1-5, with TRBD1 identical over 9 bases. J gave up 4 bases and V 4 bases, and 9 bases lay outside the gene matches. This CDR3 has 16 amino acids. Germline CDR1 reads SGHRS; CDR2 reads YFSETQ. DNA of the CDR3: TGCGCCAGCAGCGGTTGTGGACAGGGGCTGAATCAGCCCCAGCATTTT. It encodes CASSGCGQGLNQPQHF.

The rearrangement uses TRBV24-1 and TRBJ2-3; D is undetermined. Germline lookup yields CDR1 KGHDR and CDR2 SFDVKD. Trimming left V 3 bases short and J 4 bases short, with 16 bases between. The CDR3 length is 16 residues. The CDR3 region has the DNA TGTGCCACCAGTGATCCGCGTGCAGGAAGAGCAGATACGCAGTATTTT. Amino acids: CATSDPRAGRADTQYF.

This clone was detected once. The chain is built from TRBV15 and TRBJ1-1; D not resolved. The V end was cut by 0 bases, the J end by 4 bases, with 18 bases between. Germline V gives CDR1 LNHNV, CDR2 YYDKDF (reference sequence). This CDR3 spans 17 amino acids. For the CDR3, the DNA is TGTGCCACCAGCAGAGACCCACTGACGGAGGTCGGCACTGAAGCTTTCTTT. Translation: CATSRDPLTEVGTEAFF.

The chain links TRBV2 to TRBJ2-2; TRBD2 is a possible D gene (6 bases). Trimming took off 5 bases at V and 6 bases at J, with 10 bases between the two ends. CDR1 and CDR2 (germline): SNHLY, FYNNEI. The CDR3 sequence is 13 residues long. The CDR3 region is CASSRSGAGELFF. CDR3 bases: TGTGCCAGCAGTAGATCGGGGGCCGGGGAGCTGTTTTTT.

This chain joins TRBV29-1 and TRBJ2-5; tentatively, D is TRBD1 (5 bases). Trimming left V 7 bases short and J 5 bases short, with 17 bases between. The CDR3 is 13 residues long. Germline values: CDR1 SQVTM, CDR2 ANQGSEA. CDR3 protein: CSATQGGVETQYF. The DNA of the CDR3 is TGCAGCGCCACCCAGGGTGGGGTGGAGACCCAGTACTTC.

The chain has TRBV6-5 and TRBJ2-6; D possibly corresponds to TRBD2 (5 bases). The ends were cut back, 0 bases at V and 12 bases at J, with 15 bases in the middle. Germline CDR1 MNHEY, CDR2 SVGAGI. There are 15 residues in the CDR3. The CDR3 reads CASSYSLRESPVLTF. CDR3 sequence (DNA): TGTGCCAGCAGTTACTCGTTGAGGGAAAGTCCCGTCCTGACTTTC.

In this sample, this clone turned up once. The chain joins TRBV27 to TRBJ1-1; 8 nucleotides align to TRBD1. Germline CDR1 reads MNHEY; CDR2 reads SMNVEV (reference sequence). The junction had 7 bases not matched to a gene; V was cut back by 6 bases and J by 4 bases. This CDR3 contains 14 residues. This chain's CDR3 is CASRSTGVFTEAFF. CDR3 DNA sequence: TGTGCCAGCAGATCGACAGGGGTATTCACTGAAGCTTTCTTT.

This chain links TRBV11-1 with TRBJ2-3, with D tentatively TRBD2 (6 bases). This CDR3 is 13 amino acids long. The germline V and J ends were trimmed by 1 base and 12 bases, with 14 bases remaining between them. CDR1 is SGHAT and CDR2 is FQDESV in the germline V gene (reference sequence). The CDR3 loop is CASSLGGRQHQYF. The CDR3 coding sequence is TGTGCCAGCAGCTTAGGGGGGAGGCAGCACCAGTATTTT.

The V and J genes are TRBV2 and TRBJ1-6; D perhaps matches TRBD1 (5 bases). From germline, CDR1 is SNHLY and CDR2 FYNNEI. Trimming removed 8 bases from V and 8 bases from J, with 16 bases in between. This CDR3 is 14 amino acids long. The CDR3 DNA reads as TGTGCCAGCGCCCTTCAGGGAGGCGATTCACCCCTCCACTTT. It codes for CASALQGGDSPLHF.

The V call is TRBV18, the J call TRBJ1-4, with D perhaps matching TRBD1 (5 bases). CDR1 is KGHSH, CDR2 LQKENI, per germline. The CDR3 loop spans 15 amino acids. Between the trimmed V and J ends, which lost 3 bases and 6 bases, there was a span of 14 bases. The CDR3 is CASSPNTGQHEKLFF. The CDR3 DNA reads TGTGCCAGCTCACCTAATACAGGTCAACATGAAAAACTGTTTTTT.

This chain connects TRBV6-5 to TRBJ1-2; D possibly corresponds to TRBD1 (6 bases). Trimming shortened V by 0 bases and J by 8 bases, and 13 bases separated the two germline ends. The CDR3 totals 14 residues. Germline lookup yields CDR1 MNHEY and CDR2 SVGAGI. CDR3 amino acids: CASSYSNRAQGYTF. In DNA, the CDR3 is TGTGCCAGCAGTTACTCGAACAGGGCTCAAGGCTACACCTTC.

The chain is built from TRBV29-1 and TRBJ2-1; TRBD2 matches 7 bases. Germline CDR1 SQVTM, CDR2 ANQGSEA. Germline trimming cut 1 base from V and 10 bases from J; bases unmatched to any gene: 7. CDR3 length equals 13 residues. CDR3 in amino acids: CSVEAGLVSEQFF. In nucleotides, the CDR3 is TGCAGCGTTGAAGCCGGACTAGTAAGCGAGCAGTTCTTC.

The chain is built from TRBV18 and TRBJ2-5; the D gene is possibly TRBD2 (5 bases). The length of the CDR3 is 12 residues. V was trimmed by 5 bases and J by 5 bases, leaving 9 bases between them. CDR1 and CDR2 from the germline V gene are KGHSH and LQKENI. Here the CDR3 reads CASSGSPETQYF. CDR3 coding DNA: TGTGCCAGCTCAGGGAGTCCTGAGACCCAGTACTTC.

This clone occurred many times. CDR3 DNA sequence: TGTGCCAGCAGCGGAGGGGCTAACTATGGCTACACCTTC. Translating gives CASSGGANYGYTF. This chain links TRBV3-1 (or the pseudogene TRBV3-2) with TRBJ1-2, with a possible D match to TRBD1 (5 bases). Per the germline V gene, CDR1 is LGHDT and CDR2 is YNNKEL (reference sequence). The CDR3 has 13 amino acids. Trimming removed 5 bases at V and 0 bases at J, with 7 bases between.

The chain links TRBV6-4 to TRBJ2-2, with 7 positions matching TRBD2. J was trimmed by 5 bases and V by 0 bases; bases with no gene match: 0. The germline V gene has CDR1 MRHNA and CDR2 SNTAGT. CDR3 length: 14 residues. This chain's CDR3 is CASSDSGGTGELFF. The DNA of the CDR3 is TGTGCCAGCAGTGACTCGGGGGGGACCGGGGAGCTGTTTTTT.